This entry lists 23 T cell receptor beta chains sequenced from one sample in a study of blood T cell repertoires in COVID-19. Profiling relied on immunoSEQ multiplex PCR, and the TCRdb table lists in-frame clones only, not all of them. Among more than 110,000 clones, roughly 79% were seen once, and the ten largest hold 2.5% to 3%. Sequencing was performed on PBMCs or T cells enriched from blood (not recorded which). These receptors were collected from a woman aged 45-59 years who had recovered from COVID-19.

CDR3 bases: TGTGCCAGCAGCTTGTTTCTAGCGGGAGGGGGAGCAGATACGCAGTATTTT. It encodes CASSLFLAGGGADTQYF. The chain employs TRBV5-6 and TRBJ2-3; 12 bases are shared with TRBD2. Trimming at V came to 1 base and at J to 4 bases, leaving 7 bases not matched to a gene. Per germline, CDR1 SGHDT and CDR2 YYEEEE. This CDR3 comprises 17 residues. The entire variable domain, with the rest obtained from reference TRBV5-6 and TRBJ2-3, is as follows: DAGVTQSPTHLIKTRGQQVTLRCSPKSGHDTVSWYQQALGQGPQFIFQYYEEEERQRGNFPDRFSGHQFPNYSSELNVNALLLGDSALYLCASSLFLAGGGADTQYFGPGTRLTVL.

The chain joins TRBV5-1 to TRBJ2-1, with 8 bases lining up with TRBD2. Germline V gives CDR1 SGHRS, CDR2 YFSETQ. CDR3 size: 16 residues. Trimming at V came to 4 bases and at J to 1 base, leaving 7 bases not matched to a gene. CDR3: CASSPPAGVSYNEQFF. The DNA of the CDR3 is TGCGCCAGCAGCCCACCAGCGGGAGTATCCTACAATGAGCAGTTCTTC. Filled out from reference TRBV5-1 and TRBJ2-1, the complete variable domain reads KAGVTQTPRYLIKTRGQQVTLSCSPISGHRSVSWYQQTPGQGLQFLFEYFSETQRNKGNFPGRFSGRQFSNSRSEMNVSTLELGDSALYLCASSPPAGVSYNEQFFGPGTRLTVL.

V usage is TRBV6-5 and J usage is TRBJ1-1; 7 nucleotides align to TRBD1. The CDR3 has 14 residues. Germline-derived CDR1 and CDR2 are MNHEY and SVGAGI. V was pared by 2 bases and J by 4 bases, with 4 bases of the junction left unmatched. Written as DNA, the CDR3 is TGTGCCAGCAGTTACCGACAGGGTAGCACTGAAGCTTTCTTT. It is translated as CASSYRQGSTEAFF.

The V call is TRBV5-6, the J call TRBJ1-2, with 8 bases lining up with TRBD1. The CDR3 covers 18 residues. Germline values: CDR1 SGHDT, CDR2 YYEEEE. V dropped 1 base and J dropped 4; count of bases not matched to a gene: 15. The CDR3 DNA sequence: TGTGCCAGCAGCTTGAGTAGACAGGGGTTGGGATTGCGCTATGGCTACACCTTC. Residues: CASSLSRQGLGLRYGYTF. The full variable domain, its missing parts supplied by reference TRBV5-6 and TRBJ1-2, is DAGVTQSPTHLIKTRGQQVTLRCSPKSGHDTVSWYQQALGQGPQFIFQYYEEEERQRGNFPDRFSGHQFPNYSSELNVNALLLGDSALYLCASSLSRQGLGLRYGYTFGSGTRLTVV.

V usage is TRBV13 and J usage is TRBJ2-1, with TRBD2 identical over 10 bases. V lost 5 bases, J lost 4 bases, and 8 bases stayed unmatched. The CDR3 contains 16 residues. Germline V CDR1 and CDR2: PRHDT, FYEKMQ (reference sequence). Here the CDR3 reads CASSTASGGLYNEQFF. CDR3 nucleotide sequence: TGTGCCAGCAGCACCGCTAGCGGGGGCTTATACAATGAGCAGTTCTTC.

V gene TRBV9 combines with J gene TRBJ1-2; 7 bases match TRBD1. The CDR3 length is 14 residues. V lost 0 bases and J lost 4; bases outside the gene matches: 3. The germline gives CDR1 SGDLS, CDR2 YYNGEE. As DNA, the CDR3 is TGTGCCAGCAGCGTAGGGGCAGGGGGCTATGGCTACACCTTC. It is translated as CASSVGAGGYGYTF.

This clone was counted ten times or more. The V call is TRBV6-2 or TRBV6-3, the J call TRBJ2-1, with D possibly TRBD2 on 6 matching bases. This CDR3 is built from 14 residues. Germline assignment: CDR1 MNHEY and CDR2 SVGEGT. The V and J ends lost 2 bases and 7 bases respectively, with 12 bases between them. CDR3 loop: CASSYPGVFNEQFF. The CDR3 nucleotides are TGTGCCAGCAGTTACCCGGGAGTATTTAATGAGCAGTTCTTC.

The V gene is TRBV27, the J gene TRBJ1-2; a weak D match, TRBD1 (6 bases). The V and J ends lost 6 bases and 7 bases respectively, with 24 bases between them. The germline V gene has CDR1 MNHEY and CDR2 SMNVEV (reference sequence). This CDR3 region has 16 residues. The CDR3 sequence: CASSQNQLPRGSGYTF. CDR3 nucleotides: TGTGCCAGCAGCCAGAACCAACTGCCCAGGGGAAGTGGCTACACCTTC.

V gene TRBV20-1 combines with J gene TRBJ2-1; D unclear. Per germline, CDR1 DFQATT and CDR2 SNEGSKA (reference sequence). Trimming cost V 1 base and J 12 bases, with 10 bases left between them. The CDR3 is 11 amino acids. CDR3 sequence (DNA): TGCAGTGCTAGAGTCCAGGCAGGGCAGTTCTTC. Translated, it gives CSARVQAGQFF.

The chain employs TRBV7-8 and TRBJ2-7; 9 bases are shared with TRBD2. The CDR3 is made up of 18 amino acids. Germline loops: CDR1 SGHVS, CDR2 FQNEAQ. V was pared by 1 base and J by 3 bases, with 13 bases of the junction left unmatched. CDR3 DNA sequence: TGTGCCAGCAGCTTAGGGGTGGGGACGGTAGCGGGAGTCTACGAGCAGTACTTC. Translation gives CASSLGVGTVAGVYEQYF.

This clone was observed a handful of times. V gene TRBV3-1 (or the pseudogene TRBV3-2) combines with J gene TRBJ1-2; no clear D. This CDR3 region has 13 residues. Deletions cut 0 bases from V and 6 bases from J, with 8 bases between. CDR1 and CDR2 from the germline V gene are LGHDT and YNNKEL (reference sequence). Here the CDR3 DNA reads TGTGCCAGCAGCCAAGAATCCGGTCATGGCTACACCTTC. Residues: CASSQESGHGYTF.

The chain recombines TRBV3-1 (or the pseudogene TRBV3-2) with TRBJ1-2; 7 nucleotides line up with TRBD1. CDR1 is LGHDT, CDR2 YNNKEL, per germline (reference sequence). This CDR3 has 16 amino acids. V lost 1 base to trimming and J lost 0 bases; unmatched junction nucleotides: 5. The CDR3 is CASSQGGGRANYGYTF. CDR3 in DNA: TGTGCCAGCAGCCAAGGAGGGGGCAGAGCTAACTATGGCTACACCTTC.

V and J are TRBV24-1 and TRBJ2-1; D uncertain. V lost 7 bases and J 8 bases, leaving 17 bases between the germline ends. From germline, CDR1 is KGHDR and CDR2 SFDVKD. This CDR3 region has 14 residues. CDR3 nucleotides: TGTGCCACCAGCTCGAGAGGCCGAGTGGATGAGCAGTTCTTC. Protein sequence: CATSSRGRVDEQFF.

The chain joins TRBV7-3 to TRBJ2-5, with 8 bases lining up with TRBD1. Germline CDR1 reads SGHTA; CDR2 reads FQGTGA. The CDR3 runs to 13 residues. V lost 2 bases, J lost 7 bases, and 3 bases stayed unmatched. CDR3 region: CASSLGTGATQYF. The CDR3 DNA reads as TGTGCCAGCAGCTTAGGGACAGGCGCGACCCAGTACTTC.

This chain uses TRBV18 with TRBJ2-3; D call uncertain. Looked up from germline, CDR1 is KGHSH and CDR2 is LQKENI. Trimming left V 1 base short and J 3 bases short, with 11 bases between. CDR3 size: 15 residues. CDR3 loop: CASSPRYLGTDTQYF. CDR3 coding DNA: TGTGCCAGCTCACCACGTTATCTCGGGACAGATACGCAGTATTTT.

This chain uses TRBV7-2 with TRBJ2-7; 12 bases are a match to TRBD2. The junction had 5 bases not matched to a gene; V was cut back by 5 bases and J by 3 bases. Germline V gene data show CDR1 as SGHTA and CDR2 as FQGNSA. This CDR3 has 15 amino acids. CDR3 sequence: CASSPETSGSYEQYF. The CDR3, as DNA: TGTGCCAGCAGCCCCGAGACTAGCGGGAGCTACGAGCAGTACTTC.

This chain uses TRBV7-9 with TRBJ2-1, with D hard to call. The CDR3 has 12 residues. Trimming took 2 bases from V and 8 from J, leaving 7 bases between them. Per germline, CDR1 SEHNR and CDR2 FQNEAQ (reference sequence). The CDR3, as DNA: TGTGCCAGCAGCTTATCAACATATGAGCAGTTCTTC. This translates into CASSLSTYEQFF.

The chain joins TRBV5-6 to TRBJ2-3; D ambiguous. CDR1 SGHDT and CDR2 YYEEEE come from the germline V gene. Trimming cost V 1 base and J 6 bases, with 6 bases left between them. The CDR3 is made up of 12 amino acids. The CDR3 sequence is CASSLSGDTQYF. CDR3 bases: TGTGCCAGCAGCTTGTCGGGTGATACGCAGTATTTT.

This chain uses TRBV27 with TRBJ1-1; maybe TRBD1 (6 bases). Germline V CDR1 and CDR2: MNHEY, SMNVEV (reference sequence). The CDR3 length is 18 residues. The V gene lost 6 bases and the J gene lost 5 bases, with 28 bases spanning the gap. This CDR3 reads CASSPLWLGAGPRTEAFF. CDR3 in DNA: TGTGCCAGCAGCCCTCTATGGTTGGGGGCGGGTCCTCGGACTGAAGCTTTCTTT.

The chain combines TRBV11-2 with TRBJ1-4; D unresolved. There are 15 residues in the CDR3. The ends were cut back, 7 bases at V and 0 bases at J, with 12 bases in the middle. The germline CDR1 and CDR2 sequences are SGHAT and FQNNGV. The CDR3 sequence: CASIGQDSTNEKLFF. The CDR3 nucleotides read TGTGCCAGCATCGGGCAGGACTCAACTAATGAAAAACTGTTTTTT.

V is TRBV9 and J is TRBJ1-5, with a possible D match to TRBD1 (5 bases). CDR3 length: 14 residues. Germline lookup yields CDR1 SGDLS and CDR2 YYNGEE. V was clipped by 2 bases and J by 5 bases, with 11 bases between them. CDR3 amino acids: CASSVADTYQPQHF. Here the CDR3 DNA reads TGTGCCAGCAGCGTGGCGGACACCTATCAGCCCCAGCATTTT.

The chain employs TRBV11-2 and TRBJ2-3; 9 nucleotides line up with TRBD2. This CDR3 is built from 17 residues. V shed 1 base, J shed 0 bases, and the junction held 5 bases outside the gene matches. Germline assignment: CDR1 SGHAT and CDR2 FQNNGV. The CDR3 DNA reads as TGTGCCAGCAGCTTAGCTAGCGGGGTGACTAGCACAGATACGCAGTATTTT. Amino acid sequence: CASSLASGVTSTDTQYF.

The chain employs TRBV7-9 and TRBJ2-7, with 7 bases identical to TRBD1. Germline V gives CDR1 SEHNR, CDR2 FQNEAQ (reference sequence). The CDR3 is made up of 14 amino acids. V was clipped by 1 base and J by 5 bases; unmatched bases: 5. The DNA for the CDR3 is TGTGCCAGCAGCTTAGGACAGGGAATGAACGAGCAGTACTTC. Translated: CASSLGQGMNEQYF. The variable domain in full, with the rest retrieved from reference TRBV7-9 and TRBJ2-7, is DTGVSQNPRHKITKRGQNVTFRCDPISEHNRLYWYRQTLGQGPEFLTYFQNEAQLEKSRLLSDRFSAERPKGSFSTLEIQRTEQGDSAMYLCASSLGQGMNEQYFGPGTRLTVT.